This T cell receptor (beta chain) originates from a study of low-dose radiotherapy and immunotherapy resistance in tumors. Turning to the study itself: Patients' oral aspirin dose was 300 mg daily across four cycles from cycle 1 day 1.

Covering alpha and beta chains, TRAV- and TRBV-specific primers were used for the first-strand cDNA. TCRs were put through approximately 20 PCR cycles of amplification with Phusion. A constant-region primer and the V-primer adapter served as the primer pair. MiXCR, run by TCRdb on the reads, gives a single entry per CDR3 protein. The sample has roughly 100,000 distinct CDR3 sequences, around 20% seen once. Germline assignment: CDR1 GTSNPN and CDR2 SVGIG (reference sequence). Losses at the gene ends were 3 bases for V and 5 bases for J; bases not matched to a gene: 3. CDR3 length equals 13 residues. Regarding time point: after trial treatment. Described treatment: LDRT plus nivolumab, ipilimumab, low-dose cyclophosphamide and aspirin (RACIN trial). It was nivolumab, ipilimumab, aspirin, low-dose cyclophosphamide and low-dose radiotherapy that donors received.

This rearrangement joins TRBV30 to TRBJ2-7, with 11 bases matching TRBD1. Sequencing used PBMCs, obtained after low-dose radiotherapy plus immunotherapy. This clonotype originated in a male donor with prostate cancer. The CDR3 DNA is TGTGCCTGGAGGGACAGGGGGCTCAACGAGCAGTACTTC. Amino acids: CAWRDRGLNEQYF.